This TCR beta chain was captured in a study of response to subunit inactivated influenza vaccine. Points from the study as a whole: The authors suggested that few new T cells are recruited per seasonal influenza vaccination.

To note about this clonotype: Its antigen is undetermined.

TCRdb re-derived calls from the RT-PCR reads in MiXCR, one entry per CDR3 protein. The top ten clones hold 7.8% of a sample with around 250,000 distinct CDR3 sequences, 12% of them seen once. The receptor's source is a middle-aged man who received an inactivated influenza vaccine. This specimen was non-naive T cells sorted from PBMCs, taken around 15 days before vaccination.

CDR3 coding DNA: TGCAGCGGTGCAGATGGCACAGATACGCAGTATTTT. This gives the protein CSGADGTDTQYF. V gene TRBV29-1 combines with J gene TRBJ2-3; D is unclear. Germline V CDR1 and CDR2: SQVTM, ANQGSEA. The CDR3 is 12 amino acids. Trimming pared 7 bases from V and 1 base from J, leaving 9 bases between.